This T cell receptor (beta chain) was recovered during a study of shared clonotypes between healthy human individuals. Broader study findings: Clonotype sharing levels among donors were expected to vary with sequencing depth. Represented genetic and exposure-history diversity was restricted by having few donors.

The repertoire was sequenced with immunoSEQ multiplex PCR; TCRdb's copy has only in-frame clones and lacks some. The sample has more than 2 million clones; around 95% are singletons. Germline values: CDR1 SNHLY, CDR2 FYNNEI. The CDR3 is 15 residues long. The V segment lost 5 bases and the J segment 4 bases; nucleotides outside the gene matches: 3. Note on this clone: Its antigen is unknown.

The J gene is TRBJ1-6, the V gene TRBV2; 9 bases agree with TRBD1. This TCR derives from a man between 18 and 29 years old in good health. The sequenced sample was naive CD4+ T cells sorted from blood. Documented subset: CD45RA+ positively selected. CDR3 in amino acids: CASSKTGGYNSPLHF. CDR3 in DNA: TGTGCCAGCAGTAAGACAGGGGGTTATAATTCACCCCTCCACTTT.